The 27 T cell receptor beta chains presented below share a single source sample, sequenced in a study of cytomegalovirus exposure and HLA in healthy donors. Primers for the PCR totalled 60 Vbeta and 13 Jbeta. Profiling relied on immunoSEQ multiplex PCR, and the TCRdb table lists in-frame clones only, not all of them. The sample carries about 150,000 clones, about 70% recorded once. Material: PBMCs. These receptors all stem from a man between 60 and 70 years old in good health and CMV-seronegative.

The CDR3 spells CASSQGRENSPLHF. In nucleotides, the CDR3 is TGCGCCAGCAGCCAAGGACGGGAGAATTCACCCCTCCACTTT. This chain joins TRBV4-1 and TRBJ1-6; D not resolved. The CDR3 is 14 residues long. V lost 1 base to trimming and J lost 7 bases, with 8 bases between them. Germline-derived CDR1 and CDR2 are MGHRA and YSYEKL.

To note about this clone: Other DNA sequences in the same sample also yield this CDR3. The CDR3 DNA is TGCGCCAGCAGCTTTGCCGGGTCTAGCACAGATACGCAGTATTTT. Its protein is CASSFAGSSTDTQYF. J is TRBJ2-3 and V is TRBV5-1; no firm D call. The V and J ends lost 2 bases and 0 bases respectively, with 10 bases between them. The CDR3 extends over 15 amino acids. Germline V CDR1 and CDR2: SGHRS, YFSETQ.

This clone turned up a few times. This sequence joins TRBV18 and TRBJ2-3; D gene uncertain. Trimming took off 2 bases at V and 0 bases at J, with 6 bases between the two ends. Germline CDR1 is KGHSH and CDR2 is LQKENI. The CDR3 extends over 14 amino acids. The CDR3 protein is CASSPLRSTDTQYF. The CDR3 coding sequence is TGTGCCAGCTCACCATTGCGGAGCACAGATACGCAGTATTTT.

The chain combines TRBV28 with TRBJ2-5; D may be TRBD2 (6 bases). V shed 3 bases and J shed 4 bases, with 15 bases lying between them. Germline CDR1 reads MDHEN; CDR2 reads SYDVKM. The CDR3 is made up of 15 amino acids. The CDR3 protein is CASSFVRERGETQYF. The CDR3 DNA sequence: TGTGCCAGCAGTTTTGTACGGGAGAGGGGAGAGACCCAGTACTTC.

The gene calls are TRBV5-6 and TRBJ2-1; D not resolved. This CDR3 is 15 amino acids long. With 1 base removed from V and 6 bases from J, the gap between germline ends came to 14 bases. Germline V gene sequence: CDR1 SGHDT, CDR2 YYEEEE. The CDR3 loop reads CASSLFLEFVNEQFF. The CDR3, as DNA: TGTGCCAGCAGCTTGTTTCTAGAGTTCGTCAATGAGCAGTTCTTC.

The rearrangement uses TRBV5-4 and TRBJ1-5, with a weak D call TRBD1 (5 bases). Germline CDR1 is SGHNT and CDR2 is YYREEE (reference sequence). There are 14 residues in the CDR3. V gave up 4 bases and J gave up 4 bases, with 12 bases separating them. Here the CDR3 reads CASSAREGNQPQHF. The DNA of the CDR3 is TGTGCCAGCAGCGCGAGGGAGGGGAATCAGCCCCAGCATTTT. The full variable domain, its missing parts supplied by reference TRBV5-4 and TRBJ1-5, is ETGVTQSPTHLIKTRGQQVTLRCSSQSGHNTVSWYQQALGQGPQFIFQYYREEENGRGNFPPRFSGLQFPNYSSELNVNALELDDSALYLCASSAREGNQPQHFGDGTRLSIL.

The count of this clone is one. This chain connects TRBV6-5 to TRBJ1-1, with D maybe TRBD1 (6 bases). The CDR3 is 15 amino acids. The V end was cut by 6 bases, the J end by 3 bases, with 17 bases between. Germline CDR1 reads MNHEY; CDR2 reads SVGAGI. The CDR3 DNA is TGTGCCAGCAGCCCGAGGGGGAGTGGGCACACTGAAGCTTTCTTT. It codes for CASSPRGSGHTEAFF.

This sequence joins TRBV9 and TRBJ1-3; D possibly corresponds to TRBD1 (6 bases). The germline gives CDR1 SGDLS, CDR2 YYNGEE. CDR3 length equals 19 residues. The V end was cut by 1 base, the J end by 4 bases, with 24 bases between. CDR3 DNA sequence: TGTGCCAGCAGCGTATTGGATCAAACCAGGGGATTATTCGGAAACACCATATATTTT. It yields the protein CASSVLDQTRGLFGNTIYF.

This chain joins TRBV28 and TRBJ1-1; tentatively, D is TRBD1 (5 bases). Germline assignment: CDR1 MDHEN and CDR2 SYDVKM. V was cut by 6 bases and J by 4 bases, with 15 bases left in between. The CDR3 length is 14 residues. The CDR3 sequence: CASSPGRGGTEAFF. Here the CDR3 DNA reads TGTGCCAGCAGCCCCGGGAGGGGCGGCACTGAAGCTTTCTTT.

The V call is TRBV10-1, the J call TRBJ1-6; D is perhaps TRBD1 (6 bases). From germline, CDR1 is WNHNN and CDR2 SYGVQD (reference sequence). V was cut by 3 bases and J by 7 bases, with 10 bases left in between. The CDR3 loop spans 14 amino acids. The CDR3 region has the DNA TGCGCCAGCAGTGACGCAGGGGCAAATTCACCCCTCCACTTT. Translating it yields CASSDAGANSPLHF.

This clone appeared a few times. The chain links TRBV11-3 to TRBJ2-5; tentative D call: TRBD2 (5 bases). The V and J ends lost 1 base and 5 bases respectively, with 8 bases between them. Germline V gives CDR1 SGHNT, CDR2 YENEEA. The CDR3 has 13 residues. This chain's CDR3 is CASSLALEETQYF. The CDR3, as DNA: TGTGCCAGCAGCTTAGCACTAGAGGAGACCCAGTACTTC.

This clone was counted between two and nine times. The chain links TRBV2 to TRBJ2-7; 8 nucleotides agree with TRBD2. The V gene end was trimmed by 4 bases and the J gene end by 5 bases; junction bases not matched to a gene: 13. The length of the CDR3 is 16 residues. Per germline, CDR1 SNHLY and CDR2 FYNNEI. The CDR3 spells CASSVVGSGKENEQYF. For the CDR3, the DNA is TGTGCCAGCAGTGTGGTGGGTAGCGGGAAGGAAAACGAGCAGTACTTC.

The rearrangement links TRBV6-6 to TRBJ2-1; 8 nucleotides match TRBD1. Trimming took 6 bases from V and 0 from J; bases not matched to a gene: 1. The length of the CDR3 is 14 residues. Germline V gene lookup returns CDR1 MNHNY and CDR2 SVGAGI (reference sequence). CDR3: CASRDRVSYNEQFF. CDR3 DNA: TGTGCCAGCAGGGACAGGGTCTCCTACAATGAGCAGTTCTTC.

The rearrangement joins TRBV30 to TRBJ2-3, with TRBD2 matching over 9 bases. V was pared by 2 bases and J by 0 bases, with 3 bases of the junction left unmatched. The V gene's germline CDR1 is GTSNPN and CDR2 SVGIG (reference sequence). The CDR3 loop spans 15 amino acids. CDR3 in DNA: TGTGCCTGGAGTACAACTAGCGGGAGCACAGATACGCAGTATTTT. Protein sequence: CAWSTTSGSTDTQYF.

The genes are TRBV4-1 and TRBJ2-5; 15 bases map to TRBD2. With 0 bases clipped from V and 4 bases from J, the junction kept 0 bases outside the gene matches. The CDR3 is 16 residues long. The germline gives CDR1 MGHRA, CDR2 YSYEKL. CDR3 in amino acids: CASSQEGLAGGETQYF. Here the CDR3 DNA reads TGCGCCAGCAGCCAAGAGGGACTAGCGGGAGGAGAGACCCAGTACTTC.

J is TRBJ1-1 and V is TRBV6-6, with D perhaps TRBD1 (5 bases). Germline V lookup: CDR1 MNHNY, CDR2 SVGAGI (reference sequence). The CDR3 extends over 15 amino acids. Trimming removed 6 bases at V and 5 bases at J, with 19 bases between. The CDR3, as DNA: TGTGCCAGCAGCTTAACAAAGCTGGGGGGGACTGAAGCTTTCTTT. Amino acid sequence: CASSLTKLGGTEAFF.

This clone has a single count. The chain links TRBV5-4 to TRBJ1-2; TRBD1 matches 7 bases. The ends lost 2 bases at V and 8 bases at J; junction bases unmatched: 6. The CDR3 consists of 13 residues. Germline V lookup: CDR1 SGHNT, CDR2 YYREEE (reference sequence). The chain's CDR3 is CASSLTGDPGYTF. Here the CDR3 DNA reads TGTGCCAGCAGCTTAACAGGGGACCCAGGCTACACCTTC.

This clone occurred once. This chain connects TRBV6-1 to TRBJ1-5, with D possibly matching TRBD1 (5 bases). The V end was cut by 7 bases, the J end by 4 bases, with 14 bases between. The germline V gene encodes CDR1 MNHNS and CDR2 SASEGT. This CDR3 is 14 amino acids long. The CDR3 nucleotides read TGTGCCAGCATTCCTAACGGGGGTAATCAGCCCCAGCATTTT. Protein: CASIPNGGNQPQHF.

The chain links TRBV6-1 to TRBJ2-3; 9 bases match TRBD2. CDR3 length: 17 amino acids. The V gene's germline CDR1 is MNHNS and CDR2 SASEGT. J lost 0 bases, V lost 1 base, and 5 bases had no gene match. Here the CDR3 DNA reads TGTGCCAGCAGTGAAGGACTAGCGGTAGTTAGCACAGATACGCAGTATTTT. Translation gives CASSEGLAVVSTDTQYF.

CDR3 residues: CASSEQGSGYEQYF. In DNA, the CDR3 is TGTGCCAGTAGTGAACAGGGTTCGGGCTACGAGCAGTACTTC. The chain links TRBV19 to TRBJ2-7, with D perhaps matching TRBD1 (6 bases). The CDR3 spans 14 residues. Germline CDR1 and CDR2: LNHDA and SQIVND (reference sequence). The V and J ends lost 5 bases and 3 bases respectively, with 14 bases between them.

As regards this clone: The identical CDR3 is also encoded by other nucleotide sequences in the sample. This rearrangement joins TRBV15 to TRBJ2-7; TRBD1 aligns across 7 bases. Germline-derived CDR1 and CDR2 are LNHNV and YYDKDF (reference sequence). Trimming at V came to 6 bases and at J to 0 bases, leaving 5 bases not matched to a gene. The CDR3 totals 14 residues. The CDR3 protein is CATSMDRSSYEQYF. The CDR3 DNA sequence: TGTGCCACCAGTATGGACAGGAGCTCCTACGAGCAGTACTTC.

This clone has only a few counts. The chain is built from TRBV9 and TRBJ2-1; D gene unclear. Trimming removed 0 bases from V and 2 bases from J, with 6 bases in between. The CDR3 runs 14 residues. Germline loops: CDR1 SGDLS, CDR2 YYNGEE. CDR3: CASSVAGTYNEQFF. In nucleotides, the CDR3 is TGTGCCAGCAGCGTAGCAGGTACCTACAATGAGCAGTTCTTC.

For the CDR3, the DNA is TGTGCCAGCAGCTTCACTAGCGGGAGTCGGACAGATACGCAGTATTTT. Its protein is CASSFTSGSRTDTQYF. The J gene is TRBJ2-3, the V gene TRBV7-2; 11 nucleotides agree with TRBD2. Germline CDR1 reads SGHTA; CDR2 reads FQGNSA. After removal of 3 bases from V and 3 bases from J, the junction contained 5 bases not matched to a gene. This CDR3 is built from 16 residues.

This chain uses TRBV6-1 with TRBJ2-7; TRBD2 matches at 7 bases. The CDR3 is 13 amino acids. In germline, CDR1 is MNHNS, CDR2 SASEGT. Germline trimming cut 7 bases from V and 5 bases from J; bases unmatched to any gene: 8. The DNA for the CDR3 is TGTGCCAGCAAGTTTGCGGGAGAAAACGAGCAGTACTTC. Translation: CASKFAGENEQYF.

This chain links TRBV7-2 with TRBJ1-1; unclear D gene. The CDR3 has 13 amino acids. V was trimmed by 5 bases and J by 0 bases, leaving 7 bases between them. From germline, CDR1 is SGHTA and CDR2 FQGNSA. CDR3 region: CASSPDMNTEAFF. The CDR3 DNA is TGTGCCAGCAGCCCCGACATGAACACTGAAGCTTTCTTT.

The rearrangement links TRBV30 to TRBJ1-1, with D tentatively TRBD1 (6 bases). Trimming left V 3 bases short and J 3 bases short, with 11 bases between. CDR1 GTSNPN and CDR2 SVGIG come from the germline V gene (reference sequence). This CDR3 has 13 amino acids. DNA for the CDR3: TGTGCCTGGAGCCAGGGGTTGGACACTGAAGCTTTCTTT. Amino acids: CAWSQGLDTEAFF.

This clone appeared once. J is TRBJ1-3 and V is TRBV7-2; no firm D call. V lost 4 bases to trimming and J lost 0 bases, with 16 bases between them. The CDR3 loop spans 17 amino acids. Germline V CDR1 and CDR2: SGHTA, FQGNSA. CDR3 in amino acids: CASSSPPGSSSGNTIYF. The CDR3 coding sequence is TGTGCCAGCAGCTCTCCCCCGGGATCCAGCTCTGGAAACACCATATATTTT.